The rows below give T cell receptor beta chains drawn from one sample of a study of immune evolution from preneoplasia to lung adenocarcinoma. Measured with immunoSEQ multiplex PCR; TCRdb has only the in-frame clones, and not every one. The sample lists 3,500 to 4,500 clones; roughly half were seen once. Sequencing input: FFPE normal lung tissue adjacent to the tumor. The receptor set was obtained from a person aged 50 to 59 with lung adenocarcinoma. Each CDR3 is given without its conserved first and last residue. Clone size appears in some rows only: once, few, many, or a class for an expanded clone.

clone_size | v_call | cdr3_aa
- | TRBV5-4 | ASSPGGVGGIYGYT
once | TRBV6-5 | ASSYDRVSKNIQY
- | TRBV29-1 | SVPVGTEAF
large | TRBV19 | ASSTSGLQGEQF
- | TRBV14 | ASSQSGGVETQY
- | TRBV4-2 | ASSLQSGGVTYEQY
- | TRBV5-1 | ASSLGQGAFVDQY
- | TRBV18 | ASSPTLDADTQY
- | TRBV5-4 | ASSLAGRGRTDTQY
large | TRBV7-2 | ASSHSVQPGTQY
once | TRBV5-4 | ASSSTGGYEQY
- | TRBV7-9 | ASSLGPGKQPQH
- | TRBV2 | ASSRPGIVTQY
- | TRBV5-4 | ASSLQGFVTDTQY
- | TRBV15 | ATSRLNGNSPLH
few | TRBV5-5 | ASSASGVPEQY
once | TRBV5-6 | ASSLDREHQPQH
few | TRBV2 | ASSDGTDEQY
- | TRBV27 | ASSLNRDSIGYT
- | TRBV19 | ASSIDYDSYNQPQH
- | TRBV30 | AWKGLAGGGGKNIQY
large | TRBV5-6 | ASSLAENEYEQY
- | TRBV11-2 | ASSLDQTQPQH
- | TRBV7-2 | ASRGGERNWSYNSPLH